This T cell receptor beta chain stems from a study of blood T cell repertoires in COVID-19. Background on the study: The analysed material was cDNA or gDNA that came from T cells, B-cell-depleted T cells, or PBMCs.

Per the authors' pipeline: Amplified reference gene primers provided the basis for estimating nucleated cell counts. Method: immunoSEQ multiplex PCR; TCRdb's copy keeps in-frame clones and lacks some. Clonal size and the V and J genes are those of that table, whereas D and trimming came from the DNA. Of over 90,000 clones detected, around 90% appear once; the ten largest clones hold less than 4.5%. The CDR3 totals 14 residues. Trimming cost V 6 bases and J 3 bases, with 15 bases left between them. The germline gives CDR1 MNHEY, CDR2 SVGAGI. This chain connects TRBV6-5 to TRBJ2-7; a weak D match, TRBD1 (6 bases). The sequenced sample was peripheral blood. The sequence derives from a young man with acute or convalescent COVID-19. CDR3 DNA: TGTGCCAGCAGCTCCCGACAGGACCTCTACGAGCAGTACTTC. As protein: CASSSRQDLYEQYF.